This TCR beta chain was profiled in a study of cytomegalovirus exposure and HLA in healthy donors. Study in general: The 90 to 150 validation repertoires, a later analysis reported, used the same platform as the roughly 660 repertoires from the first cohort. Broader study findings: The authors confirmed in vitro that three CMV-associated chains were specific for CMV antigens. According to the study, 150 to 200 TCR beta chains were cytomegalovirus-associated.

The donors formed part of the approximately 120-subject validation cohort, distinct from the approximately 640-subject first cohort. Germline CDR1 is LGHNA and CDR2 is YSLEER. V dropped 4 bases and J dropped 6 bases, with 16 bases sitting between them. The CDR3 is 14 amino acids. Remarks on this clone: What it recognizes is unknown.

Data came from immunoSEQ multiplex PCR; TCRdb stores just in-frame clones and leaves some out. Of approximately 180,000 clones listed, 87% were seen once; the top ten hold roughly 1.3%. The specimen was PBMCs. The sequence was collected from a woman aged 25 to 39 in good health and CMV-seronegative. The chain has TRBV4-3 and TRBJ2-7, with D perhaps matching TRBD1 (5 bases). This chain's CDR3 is CASSRVGAGFEQYF. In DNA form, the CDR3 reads TGCGCCAGCAGCCGGGTAGGGGCCGGGTTCGAGCAGTACTTC.